This T cell receptor (beta chain) was found in a study of T-cell memory formation after mild COVID-19. Study-level points and caveats: SARS-CoV-2 specificity was not confirmed for second-wave clones peaking on day 37.

This clonotype was picked up a small number of times. The antigen remains unidentified. TCRdb re-called the 5' RACE reads through MiXCR, storing one row per CDR3 protein. Of some 450,000 distinct CDR3 sequences in the sample, 15% to 20% are singletons; the top ten hold about a fifth. Per germline, CDR1 SGHTA and CDR2 FQGNSA. The CDR3 consists of 14 residues. V was clipped by 4 bases and J by 2 bases, with 11 bases between them. The gene calls are TRBV7-2 and TRBJ2-5; D possibly corresponds to TRBD2 (5 bases). The origin of this receptor is a young man who had mild COVID-19 (a few samples of this study predate the infection). Cell type and time point are not known. Sequenced sample: PBMCs or a T cell subset sorted from them (not recorded which). The CDR3 DNA reads as TGTGCCAGCAGCTCCCTGGACTGGCAAGAGACCCAGTACTTC. Protein sequence: CASSSLDWQETQYF.